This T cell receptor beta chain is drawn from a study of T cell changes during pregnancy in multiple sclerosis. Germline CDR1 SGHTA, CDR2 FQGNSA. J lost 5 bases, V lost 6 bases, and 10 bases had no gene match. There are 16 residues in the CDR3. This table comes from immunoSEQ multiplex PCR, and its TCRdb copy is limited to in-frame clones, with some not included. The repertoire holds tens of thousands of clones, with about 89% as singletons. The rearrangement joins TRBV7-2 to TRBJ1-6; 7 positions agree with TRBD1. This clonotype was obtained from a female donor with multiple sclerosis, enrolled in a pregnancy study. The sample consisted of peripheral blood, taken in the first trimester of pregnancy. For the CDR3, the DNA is TGTGCCAGCAGTCACGGGACAGCGAACCATAATTCACCCCTCCACTTT. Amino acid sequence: CASSHGTANHNSPLHF.